A single sample is the source of the 14 T cell receptor beta chains below, sequenced in a study of response to subunit inactivated influenza vaccine (dated by TCRdb to 2016 to 2018). The library relied on RT-PCR. Sequencer: Illumina HiSeq 2500. The public reads were quality trimmed at Q25 with fastp and then assembled into clones with MiXCR by TCRdb, keeping productive beta chains. Duplicate CDR3 protein sequences are folded into a single record with the most common DNA and genes. This sample lists around 580,000 distinct CDR3 sequences; about 14% were detected once. The ten largest clones represent 11% of the sample. The sample was PBMCs from blood, taken 11 to 12 days after vaccination. Receptor source: a middle-aged man who received an inactivated influenza vaccine. Donor details come from another sample of the same person, matched by shared clones.

The rearrangement links TRBV7-9 to TRBJ2-7, with 7 bases lining up with TRBD2. Losses at the gene ends were 1 base for V and 2 bases for J; bases not matched to a gene: 5. The CDR3 is made up of 15 amino acids. The V gene's germline CDR1 is SEHNR and CDR2 FQNEAQ (reference sequence). CDR3 loop: CASSLVASGTYEQYF. As DNA, the CDR3 is TGTGCCAGCAGCTTAGTTGCTAGCGGCACCTACGAGCAGTACTTC.

There are many counts of this clonotype. CDR3 in amino acids: CASSRTGGRDIQYF. The DNA for the CDR3 is TGCGCCAGCAGCCGGACTGGGGGGAGAGACATTCAGTACTTC. The chain uses TRBV5-1 and TRBJ2-4, with a weak D call TRBD2 (6 bases). CDR3 size: 14 residues. V was cut by 4 bases and J by 8 bases, with 16 bases left in between. Germline CDR1 SGHRS, CDR2 YFSETQ.

The rearrangement joins TRBV20-1 to TRBJ2-7; 9 nucleotides line up with TRBD1. The trim removed 3 bases at V and 4 bases at J, leaving 10 bases unmatched. There are 15 residues in the CDR3. The germline V gene has CDR1 DFQATT and CDR2 SNEGSKA (reference sequence). CDR3: CSARGQGMGIYEQYF. CDR3 sequence (DNA): TGCAGTGCTAGGGGACAGGGAATGGGAATATACGAGCAGTACTTC.

This clonotype came up a few times. The chain is built from TRBV2 and TRBJ2-1; no definite D call. The CDR3 has 16 amino acids. Germline loops: CDR1 SNHLY, CDR2 FYNNEI. The ends were cut back, 0 bases at V and 0 bases at J, with 9 bases in the middle. The CDR3 bases are TGTGCCAGCAGTGAAGCGCCCTCGAGCTCCTACAATGAGCAGTTCTTC. Protein: CASSEAPSSSYNEQFF.

This clonotype was detected a few times. The chain carries TRBV11-2 and TRBJ2-3; TRBD2 matches 10 bases. This CDR3 spans 18 amino acids. The V and J ends lost 4 bases and 0 bases, in that order; junction bases with no gene match: 10. CDR1 SGHAT and CDR2 FQNNGV come from the germline V gene. This CDR3 reads CASSSLYGTSASTDTQYF. In DNA form, the CDR3 reads TGTGCCAGCAGCTCTCTTTACGGGACTAGCGCCAGCACAGATACGCAGTATTTT.

This chain links TRBV5-1 with TRBJ1-1, with D possibly being TRBD1 (5 bases). V lost 0 bases, J lost 2 bases, and 11 bases lay in between. This CDR3 comprises 15 residues. In germline, CDR1 is SGHRS, CDR2 YFSETQ. CDR3 DNA sequence: TGCGCCAGCAGCTTGGAAACACAGGTTAACACTGAAGCTTTCTTT. Encoded protein: CASSLETQVNTEAFF.

The V call is TRBV4-3, the J call TRBJ1-2; a weak D match, TRBD1 (6 bases). With 1 base removed from V and 4 bases from J, the gap between germline ends came to 16 bases. The CDR3 spans 16 residues. Germline V CDR1 and CDR2: LGHNA, YSLEER. The CDR3 DNA is TGCGCCAGCAGCCAAGGACGGGGGCTCCCCGTCTATGGCTACACCTTC. Translating gives CASSQGRGLPVYGYTF.

This clonotype has only a few counts. The chain uses TRBV29-1 and TRBJ2-3; unclear D gene. This CDR3 spans 10 amino acids. Germline CDR1 and CDR2: SQVTM and ANQGSEA. V gave up 7 bases and J gave up 8 bases, with 10 bases separating them. The CDR3 region has the DNA TGCAGCGGGTGGCAGTCTACGCAGTATTTT. It encodes CSGWQSTQYF.

V usage is TRBV5-5 and J usage is TRBJ2-2; 7 bases agree with TRBD1. CDR1 is SGHKS and CDR2 is YYEKEE in the germline V gene (reference sequence). V shed 5 bases and J 0 bases; nucleotides not matched to a gene: 7. The length of the CDR3 is 16 residues. The CDR3 is CASRQNTGANTGELFF. The DNA of the CDR3 is TGTGCCAGCAGACAAAATACAGGGGCGAACACCGGGGAGCTGTTTTTT. The full variable domain, in which reference TRBV5-5 and TRBJ2-2 provide the parts outside the CDR3, is DAGVTQSPTHLIKTRGQQVTLRCSPISGHKSVSWYQQVLGQGPQFIFQYYEKEERGRGNFPDRFSARQFPNYSSELNVNALLLGDSALYLCASRQNTGANTGELFFGEGSRLTVL.

This clonotype has more than one count but fewer than ten. The rearrangement joins TRBV7-9 to TRBJ2-3; TRBD2 aligns across 12 bases. Losses at the gene ends were 4 bases for V and 2 bases for J; bases not matched to a gene: 7. CDR1 and CDR2 from the germline V gene are SEHNR and FQNEAQ (reference sequence). The CDR3 spans 17 residues. The chain's CDR3 is CASSSIGTSGPTDTQYF. The CDR3 bases are TGTGCCAGCAGCTCAATCGGGACTAGCGGGCCCACAGATACGCAGTATTTT.

Many counts were recorded for this clonotype. The chain recombines TRBV28 with TRBJ2-2, with no clear D. Germline CDR1 is MDHEN and CDR2 is SYDVKM. CDR3 size: 14 residues. Trimming took 2 bases from V and 2 from J, leaving 6 bases between them. DNA for the CDR3: TGTGCCAGCAGTTTAAGCTTCAACACCGGGGAGCTGTTTTTT. This translates into CASSLSFNTGELFF.

The chain recombines TRBV5-1 with TRBJ2-7, with D possibly being TRBD2 (6 bases). Per the germline V gene, CDR1 is SGHRS and CDR2 is YFSETQ. CDR3 length equals 13 residues. Trimming shortened V by 3 bases and J by 3 bases, and 10 bases separated the two germline ends. CDR3 protein: CASSYGTLYEQYF. The CDR3 nucleotides read TGCGCCAGCAGCTACGGGACTCTCTACGAGCAGTACTTC. The variable domain in full, completed from reference TRBV5-1 and TRBJ2-7, reads KAGVTQTPRYLIKTRGQQVTLSCSPISGHRSVSWYQQTPGQGLQFLFEYFSETQRNKGNFPGRFSGRQFSNSRSEMNVSTLELGDSALYLCASSYGTLYEQYFGPGTRLTVT.

The chain joins TRBV7-2 to TRBJ2-2; no definite D call. In germline, CDR1 is SGHTA, CDR2 FQGNSA. This CDR3 has 13 residues. The V end lost 5 bases, the J end lost 5 bases, and 9 bases lay between the germline ends. As DNA, the CDR3 is TGTGCCAGCAGCCGATCTGCTACCGGGGAGCTGTTTTTT. Protein sequence: CASSRSATGELFF.

This clonotype is a singleton in its sample. V gene TRBV20-1 combines with J gene TRBJ2-5, with 12 positions matching TRBD2. Germline V gene sequence: CDR1 DFQATT, CDR2 SNEGSKA (reference sequence). This CDR3 has 15 amino acids. CDR3 in DNA: TGCAGCGCAACCGGACTAGCGGGGCGATCGAAGACCCAGTACTTC. Amino acid sequence: CSATGLAGRSKTQYF.